The present entry profiles one T cell receptor (beta chain) with its context. Method: immunoSEQ multiplex PCR; TCRdb's copy keeps in-frame clones and lacks some. The sample has about 2.4 million clones, approximately 93% seen once; the top ten hold 0.36%. These data are taken from a study of shared clonotypes between healthy human individuals. This receptor was obtained from a man aged 18-30 years in good health. Some clones in this sample may be carry-over from other donors' samples. Sequencing was carried out using naive CD4+ T cells from PBMCs. Regarding subset: CD45RA+ positively selected.

The DNA for the CDR3 is TGTGCCAGCAGCTATCGGGGAAGCGGGAGTTCTTCGCAGTATTTT. This sequence encodes CASSYRGSGSSSQYF. The chain combines TRBV6-5 with TRBJ2-3, with 8 nucleotides matching TRBD2. V lost 6 bases and J lost 10; bases outside the gene matches: 15. Germline V CDR1 and CDR2: MNHEY, SVGAGI. The CDR3 covers 15 residues.